This is a list of T cell receptor beta chains from one sample in a study of blood T cell repertoires in COVID-19. Here immunoSEQ multiplex PCR was the method, and the copy in TCRdb shows in-frame clones only, minus some. The table shows some 140,000 clones, with around 80% occurring only once. The sequencing input was PBMCs or T cells enriched from blood (not recorded which). These receptors were taken from a man aged 40-55 years with acute COVID-19. Both conserved end residues are part of each CDR3. A D gene is named only where the DNA matches it firmly. Some rows mark clone size as missing; the rest say once, few, many or name a class of expanded clone.

d_call: NA
v_call: TRBV2
j_call: TRBJ2-3
clone_size: NA
cdr3_nt: TGTGCCAGCAGTAAAGGCGTCCCCGAGGGTACGCAGTATTTT
cdr3_aa: CASSKGVPEGTQYF

d_call: NA
v_call: TRBV3-1/TRBV3-2
j_call: TRBJ2-1
clone_size: NA
cdr3_nt: TGTGCCAGCAGCCAAGAGGGCGGGACCAATGAGCAGTTCTTC
cdr3_aa: CASSQEGGTNEQFF

d_call: NA
v_call: TRBV27
j_call: TRBJ1-2
clone_size: NA
cdr3_nt: TGTGCCAGCAGTTTATCGGGGCTACACTATGGCTACACCTTC
cdr3_aa: CASSLSGLHYGYTF

d_call: TRBD1
v_call: TRBV5-1
j_call: TRBJ1-6
clone_size: NA
cdr3_nt: TGCGCCAGCAGCTCTACAGGGGACTCACCCCTCCACTTT
cdr3_aa: CASSSTGDSPLHF

d_call: TRBD1
v_call: TRBV19
j_call: TRBJ2-7
clone_size: once
cdr3_nt: TGTGCCAGTAGTATATCGACAGGGCCCTCCTACGAGCAGTACTTC
cdr3_aa: CASSISTGPSYEQYF

d_call: NA
v_call: TRBV6-6
j_call: TRBJ2-2
clone_size: NA
cdr3_nt: TGTGCCAGCAGTCGTAACTATTTAGGGAGATTGAACACCGGGGAGCTGTTTTTT
cdr3_aa: CASSRNYLGRLNTGELFF

d_call: NA
v_call: TRBV30
j_call: TRBJ2-5
clone_size: NA
cdr3_nt: TGTGCCTGGAGTGTGCGTTTGCAAGAGACCCAGTACTTC
cdr3_aa: CAWSVRLQETQYF

d_call: TRBD1
v_call: TRBV19
j_call: TRBJ1-5
clone_size: NA
cdr3_nt: TGTGCCAGTACATCTGGACAGGGGGGATATCAGCCCCAGCATTTT
cdr3_aa: CASTSGQGGYQPQHF

d_call: TRBD1
v_call: TRBV7-9
j_call: TRBJ1-6
clone_size: NA
cdr3_nt: TGTGCCAGCAGCGGGGACAGGGGGTCCTATAATTCACCCCTCCACTTT
cdr3_aa: CASSGDRGSYNSPLHF

d_call: NA
v_call: TRBV3-1/TRBV3-2
j_call: TRBJ2-2
clone_size: NA
cdr3_nt: TGTGCCAGCGGGACTCCCGGGAACACCGGGGAGCTGTTTTTT
cdr3_aa: CASGTPGNTGELFF

d_call: NA
v_call: TRBV5-1
j_call: TRBJ2-1
clone_size: NA
cdr3_nt: TGCGCCAGCAGCTCCATCAGGGGCGTCAATGAGCAGTTCTTC
cdr3_aa: CASSSIRGVNEQFF

d_call: NA
v_call: TRBV5-6
j_call: TRBJ2-2
clone_size: few
cdr3_nt: TGTGCCAGCAGCTTGGGGGCTCCCGGGGAGCTGTTTTTT
cdr3_aa: CASSLGAPGELFF

d_call: TRBD2
v_call: TRBV5-1
j_call: TRBJ2-3
clone_size: NA
cdr3_nt: TGCGCCAGCAGCCCTAGCGGGGGGGCCCTTATAGATACGCAGTATTTT
cdr3_aa: CASSPSGGALIDTQYF

d_call: NA
v_call: TRBV29-1
j_call: TRBJ1-2
clone_size: NA
cdr3_nt: TGCAGAGCGGGAGAGGTAGACTATGGCTACACCTTC
cdr3_aa: CRAGEVDYGYTF

d_call: TRBD2
v_call: TRBV27
j_call: TRBJ2-1
clone_size: NA
cdr3_nt: TGTGCCAGCAGTTTCTCCCTAGCGGACTTCTCCTACAATGAGCAGTTCTTC
cdr3_aa: CASSFSLADFSYNEQFF

d_call: TRBD2
v_call: TRBV7-6
j_call: TRBJ2-7
clone_size: NA
cdr3_nt: TGTGCCAGCAGCCTGACTAGCGGGGGCGAGCAGTACTTC
cdr3_aa: CASSLTSGGEQYF

d_call: TRBD1
v_call: TRBV9
j_call: TRBJ1-3
clone_size: once
cdr3_nt: TGTGCCAGCAGCGTAGGACAGGGAGAGACCATATATTTT
cdr3_aa: CASSVGQGETIYF

d_call: NA
v_call: TRBV29-1
j_call: TRBJ2-6
clone_size: NA
cdr3_nt: TGCAGCGTCGCCGGGGGACCTGGGGCCAACGTCCTGACTTTC
cdr3_aa: CSVAGGPGANVLTF

d_call: NA
v_call: TRBV6-1
j_call: TRBJ2-3
clone_size: NA
cdr3_nt: TGTGCCAGCAGTGAAGGGGGGCAGGGTACGCAGTATTTT
cdr3_aa: CASSEGGQGTQYF

d_call: NA
v_call: TRBV4-1
j_call: TRBJ1-5
clone_size: NA
cdr3_nt: TGCGCCAGCAGCCAACCTCAGGGGTTCCCATTTCAGCCCCAGCATTTT
cdr3_aa: CASSQPQGFPFQPQHF

d_call: TRBD2
v_call: TRBV3-1/TRBV3-2
j_call: TRBJ2-7
clone_size: NA
cdr3_nt: TGTGCCAGCAGCCAAGCGGGAGGGACCTACGAGCAGTACTTC
cdr3_aa: CASSQAGGTYEQYF

d_call: TRBD1
v_call: TRBV5-1
j_call: TRBJ2-5
clone_size: NA
cdr3_nt: TGCGCCAGCAGCCCCGGACAGGCCGAAGAGACCCAGTACTTC
cdr3_aa: CASSPGQAEETQYF

d_call: NA
v_call: TRBV28
j_call: TRBJ2-7
clone_size: NA
cdr3_nt: TGTGCCAGCAGCGCCCCGGGCGGGCCCACCTACGAGCAGTACTTC
cdr3_aa: CASSAPGGPTYEQYF

d_call: NA
v_call: TRBV5-6
j_call: TRBJ1-1
clone_size: NA
cdr3_nt: TGTGCCAGCAGCTTGTACAGTGAAGCTTTCTTT
cdr3_aa: CASSLYSEAFF

d_call: NA
v_call: TRBV19
j_call: TRBJ2-3
clone_size: once
cdr3_nt: TGTGCCAGTAGTATCGGACTTTTCGTCACAGATACGCAGTATTTT
cdr3_aa: CASSIGLFVTDTQYF